The 14 T cell receptor beta chains given below trace back to one sample, sequenced in a study of shared clonotypes between healthy human individuals (dated by TCRdb to 2020 to 2021). Library generation was performed with the immunoSEQ multiplex PCR assay. TCRdb provides this immuneACCESS table in a form limited to in-frame rearrangements. Some clones are lacking; in checked studies, under half of them reflect an unresolved V gene, and why the rest are absent is not known. This sample is represented by some 2,100,000 clones; approximately 95% of them were singletons. Jointly, the top ten make up around 0.13% of the sample. The sequenced sample was naive CD4+ T cells sorted from blood. Reading the label with the study, this specimen's cell subset or site is: CD45RA+ positively selected. The receptors derive from a young man in good health.

This rearrangement joins TRBV5-6 to TRBJ2-7, with no clear D. The V end lost 1 base, the J end lost 4 bases, and 9 bases lay between the germline ends. The CDR3 is 13 amino acids. Germline CDR1 SGHDT, CDR2 YYEEEE. The CDR3 nucleotides are TGTGCCAGCAGCTTGCTAGGCGAGTACGAGCAGTACTTC. As protein: CASSLLGEYEQYF.

The J gene is TRBJ2-5, the V gene TRBV7-9; a weak D match, TRBD1 (6 bases). This CDR3 contains 14 residues. V was clipped by 7 bases and J by 5 bases, with 17 bases between them. Germline V gene data show CDR1 as SEHNR and CDR2 as FQNEAQ (reference sequence). Here the CDR3 reads CASMFQGISETQYF. CDR3 DNA: TGTGCCAGCATGTTCCAGGGGATATCGGAGACCCAGTACTTC.

The chain has TRBV18 and TRBJ1-2; TRBD1 matches 12 bases. This CDR3 has 15 amino acids. Trimming cost V 5 bases and J 7 bases; bases outside gene matches: 8. Germline V lookup: CDR1 KGHSH, CDR2 LQKENI. The CDR3 sequence: CASSVPGQGAVGYTF. The CDR3 DNA is TGTGCCAGCTCAGTCCCGGGACAGGGGGCAGTTGGCTACACCTTC.

The chain uses TRBV7-2 and TRBJ2-5, with TRBD2 matching 11 bases. This CDR3 spans 15 amino acids. J gave up 5 bases and V 1 base, and 3 bases lay outside the gene matches. CDR1 and CDR2 from the germline V gene are SGHTA and FQGNSA. CDR3 sequence (DNA): TGTGCCAGCAGCTTAGTCTCTAGCGGGGGGGAGACCCAGTACTTC. Protein product: CASSLVSSGGETQYF. Using reference TRBV7-2 and TRBJ2-5 for the parts outside the CDR3, the full variable domain is GAGVSQSPSNKVTEKGKDVELRCDPISGHTALYWYRQSLGQGLEFLIYFQGNSAPDKSGLPSDRFSAERTGGSVSTLTIQRTQQEDSAVYLCASSLVSSGGETQYFGPGTRLLVL.

The chain couples TRBV5-1 to TRBJ1-4; TRBD1 might be the D (5 bases). V gave up 0 bases and J gave up 8 bases, with 11 bases separating them. This CDR3 spans 14 amino acids. Looked up from germline, CDR1 is SGHRS and CDR2 is YFSETQ. The CDR3, as DNA: TGCGCCAGCAGCTTGGGGGGGAGCGGAGAAAAACTGTTTTTT. This codes for CASSLGGSGEKLFF.

This chain links TRBV19 with TRBJ2-7; D unresolved. The CDR3 has 13 amino acids. V gave up 6 bases and J gave up 3 bases, with 12 bases separating them. The germline V gene has CDR1 LNHDA and CDR2 SQIVND (reference sequence). This CDR3 reads CASSDFESYEQYF. CDR3 DNA: TGTGCCAGTAGCGACTTCGAGAGCTACGAGCAGTACTTC. Variable domain in full (rest from reference TRBV19 and TRBJ2-7): DGGITQSPKYLFRKEGQNVTLSCEQNLNHDAMYWYRQDPGQGLRLIYYSQIVNDFQKGDIAEGYSVSREKKESFPLTVTSAQKNPTAFYLCASSDFESYEQYFGPGTRLTVT.

V is TRBV6-5 and J is TRBJ1-1, with D tentatively TRBD1 (5 bases). This CDR3 region has 14 residues. Trimming stripped 6 bases from V and 0 bases from J, with 11 bases between. The germline V gene encodes CDR1 MNHEY and CDR2 SVGAGI. CDR3 coding DNA: TGTGCCAGCAGGCCAGGGCTCATGAACACTGAAGCTTTCTTT. Translated: CASRPGLMNTEAFF.

CDR3 in amino acids: CASSSRIGTRETQYF. In nucleotides, the CDR3 is TGTGCCAGCAGCTCTCGAATAGGGACGCGAGAGACCCAGTACTTC. V is TRBV2 and J is TRBJ2-5; D is possibly TRBD1 or TRBD2 (5 bases each). The CDR3 runs to 15 residues. Between the trimmed V and J ends, which lost 6 bases and 4 bases, there was a span of 18 bases. Germline V gene sequence: CDR1 SNHLY, CDR2 FYNNEI. The full variable domain, rest sourced from reference TRBV2 and TRBJ2-5, is EPEVTQTPSHQVTQMGQEVILRCVPISNHLYFYWYRQILGQKVEFLVSFYNNEISEKSEIFDDQFSVERPDGSNFTLKIRSTKLEDSAMYFCASSSRIGTRETQYFGPGTRLLVL.

This clone appeared once. This chain links TRBV19 with TRBJ2-7, with 7 bases lining up with TRBD1. The CDR3 loop spans 14 amino acids. The trim removed 5 bases at V and 0 bases at J, leaving 4 bases unmatched. Germline values: CDR1 LNHDA, CDR2 SQIVND (reference sequence). The CDR3, as DNA: TGTGCCAGTAGTCCCGGACAGGCCTCCTACGAGCAGTACTTC. Translated: CASSPGQASYEQYF.

This rearrangement joins TRBV29-1 to TRBJ2-7; 7 nucleotides line up with TRBD1. Per germline, CDR1 SQVTM and CDR2 ANQGSEA. This CDR3 contains 12 residues. The J segment lost 3 bases and the V segment lost 4 bases, leaving 3 bases of the junction unmatched. The CDR3 loop is CSVATGFYEQYF. Here the CDR3 DNA reads TGCAGCGTTGCGACAGGGTTCTACGAGCAGTACTTC.

A few counts support this clone. The same CDR3 is also encoded by other DNA sequences in this sample. The chain is built from TRBV7-9 and TRBJ1-6, with no clear D. V lost 1 base and J 9 bases, leaving 4 bases between the germline ends. The CDR3 is 12 residues long. Germline loops: CDR1 SEHNR, CDR2 FQNEAQ (reference sequence). The CDR3 DNA reads TGTGCCAGCAGCTTAGTTGGTTCACCCCTCCACTTT. This codes for CASSLVGSPLHF.

Regarding this clone: Other DNA sequences of this sample code for an identical CDR3. V is TRBV5-1 and J is TRBJ1-1; D gene ambiguous. This CDR3 is built from 13 residues. Trimming took 1 base from V and 3 from J, leaving 7 bases between them. From germline, CDR1 is SGHRS and CDR2 YFSETQ. In nucleotides, the CDR3 is TGCGCCAGCAGCTTGTCTGGCGACACTGAAGCTTTCTTT. Translating it yields CASSLSGDTEAFF.

V and J are TRBV6-5 and TRBJ2-7; D is tentatively TRBD1 or TRBD2 (6 bases each). Between the trimmed V and J ends, which lost 7 bases and 0 bases, there was a span of 16 bases. This CDR3 has 15 amino acids. The V gene's germline CDR1 is MNHEY and CDR2 SVGAGI. The CDR3 region has the DNA TGTGCCAGCACCCGAGGGGGGTCAGCCTCCTACGAGCAGTACTTC. Its translation: CASTRGGSASYEQYF.

This sequence joins TRBV7-9 and TRBJ2-7; 8 bases fit TRBD1. Trimming cost V 2 bases and J 4 bases; bases outside gene matches: 10. The CDR3 totals 16 residues. Germline V gene lookup returns CDR1 SEHNR and CDR2 FQNEAQ (reference sequence). CDR3 sequence: CASSLSLGDRPYEQYF. CDR3 nucleotide sequence: TGTGCCAGCAGCTTAAGTTTGGGGGACAGGCCGTACGAGCAGTACTTC.